The source of this T cell receptor (beta chain) is a study of blood T cell repertoires in COVID-19. The protocol was immunoSEQ multiplex PCR, while the TCRdb copy is restricted to in-frame clones and leaves out a portion. The sample holds approximately 100,000 clones, approximately 80% seen once. This clone was picked up one time. This sequence was found in a human donor in a cohort sampled during active COVID-19. Sequencing was performed on peripheral blood.

The CDR3 here is CASSIGGWDEQFF. The CDR3 DNA reads TGCGCCAGCAGCATAGGGGGCTGGGATGAGCAGTTCTTC. This sequence joins TRBV5-1 and TRBJ2-1; 7 nucleotides match TRBD1. V shed 4 bases and J 8 bases; nucleotides not matched to a gene: 6. The CDR3 contains 13 residues. Germline CDR1 reads SGHRS; CDR2 reads YFSETQ.